Following are 10 T cell receptor beta chains from one sample sequenced in a study of cytotoxic CD8 clonotypes in ibrutinib-treated CLL. This table comes from immunoSEQ multiplex PCR, and its TCRdb copy is limited to in-frame clones, with some not included. The sample contains approximately 300,000 clones, roughly 79% of which appear only once. Specimen: PBMCs, collected before ibrutinib treatment. The receptors were gathered from a human donor with chronic lymphocytic leukemia.

Concerning this clone itself: Different DNA sequences within this sample yield the same CDR3. V gene TRBV7-6 combines with J gene TRBJ2-5; no definite D call. CDR1 and CDR2 (germline): SGHVS, FNYEAQ. This CDR3 is built from 13 residues. Trimming took off 0 bases at V and 5 bases at J, with 7 bases between the two ends. CDR3 coding DNA: TGTGCCAGCAGCTTAGCTCTTTCCGAGACCCAGTACTTC. It translates to CASSLALSETQYF.

The chain employs TRBV11-1 and TRBJ2-1, with TRBD1 identical over 8 bases. Germline loops: CDR1 SGHAT, CDR2 FQDESV (reference sequence). V shed 4 bases and J 6 bases; nucleotides not matched to a gene: 8. The CDR3 has 15 amino acids. DNA for the CDR3: TGTGCCAGCAGCTCACGCGGGACAGGAGTCAATGAGCAGTTCTTC. Its protein is CASSSRGTGVNEQFF.

The gene calls are TRBV21-1 and TRBJ2-3. TRBV21-1 is labeled a pseudogene. The CDR3 sequence is 19 residues long. This chain's CDR3 is CASKALKKKTPHPSDTQYF. The CDR3 bases are TGTGCCAGCAAAGCACTAAAAAAAAAGACACCTCACCCTTCAGATACGCAGTATTTT.

The V and J genes are TRBV28 and TRBJ2-7; D is possibly TRBD1 (5 bases). Germline-derived CDR1 and CDR2 are MDHEN and SYDVKM. Trimming stripped 1 base from V and 2 bases from J, with 30 bases between. The CDR3 length is 21 residues. The CDR3 bases are TGTGCCAGCAGTTTATCCCCCCTATCCCCCCGAAGCAGTACAGGAACCTACGAGCAGTACTTC. This codes for CASSLSPLSPRSSTGTYEQYF.

About this clone: A read error may explain this, as a much larger clone is one base away. In the same sample, other DNA sequences code for this CDR3. The chain uses TRBV11-2 and TRBJ1-1; 9 nucleotides match TRBD1. The CDR3 contains 14 residues. Germline V gene lookup returns CDR1 SGHAT and CDR2 FQNNGV. The ends lost 5 bases at V and 1 base at J; junction bases unmatched: 2. The DNA for the CDR3 is TGTGCCAGCAGCCTACAGGGGGCGAACACTGAAGCTTTCTTT. It encodes CASSLQGANTEAFF.

The chain employs TRBV7-8 and TRBJ2-1, with D possibly matching TRBD1 (6 bases). In germline, CDR1 is SGHVS, CDR2 FQNEAQ. The CDR3 runs 16 residues. Trimming stripped 3 bases from V and 4 bases from J, with 16 bases between. CDR3 sequence (DNA): TGTGCCAGCAGCTTTACAGGGCTAGGCGGGTACAATGAGCAGTTCTTC. Protein sequence: CASSFTGLGGYNEQFF.

The chain links TRBV19 to TRBJ2-3; 10 positions match TRBD2. The V and J ends lost 1 base and 3 bases, in that order; junction bases with no gene match: 4. The CDR3 has 16 amino acids. Germline CDR1 is LNHDA and CDR2 is SQIVND (reference sequence). The CDR3 sequence: CASSIASGSGTDTQYF. The CDR3 nucleotides are TGTGCCAGTAGTATAGCTAGCGGGAGTGGTACAGATACGCAGTATTTT.

This chain links TRBV10-3 with TRBJ2-7; 8 bases align to TRBD1. Trimming removed 0 bases from V and 5 bases from J; junction bases left unmatched: 6. CDR1 and CDR2 from the germline V gene are ENHRY and SYGVKD. The CDR3 sequence is 15 residues long. CDR3: CAISESGQGADEQYF. The CDR3 DNA is TGTGCCATCAGTGAGTCAGGTCAGGGGGCGGACGAGCAGTACTTC.

The chain couples TRBV28 to TRBJ2-7, with 8 bases aligning to TRBD1. Germline lookup yields CDR1 MDHEN and CDR2 SYDVKM. This CDR3 has 15 residues. V shed 2 bases, J shed 0 bases, and the junction held 3 bases outside the gene matches. CDR3 DNA sequence: TGTGCCAGCAGTTTAGCAGGGGGCACCTCCTACGAGCAGTACTTC. As protein: CASSLAGGTSYEQYF.

This clone showed up just a few times. V usage is TRBV7-3 and J usage is TRBJ2-7, with 12 nucleotides matching TRBD1. The CDR3 totals 14 residues. Germline V lookup: CDR1 SGHTA, CDR2 FQGTGA. Trimming at V came to 4 bases and at J to 4 bases, leaving 2 bases not matched to a gene. The CDR3 here is CASSWDRGPYEQYF. As DNA, the CDR3 is TGTGCCAGCAGCTGGGACAGGGGGCCGTACGAGCAGTACTTC.